This TCR beta chain was obtained from a study of CD8+CD57+ T cells in acquired aplastic anemia. CDR3 and TCR beta VDJ profiling relied on a genomic DNA template. TCRdb processed the reads anew with MiXCR; each CDR3 protein has one entry. The sample consists of about 180,000 distinct CDR3 sequences, 35% to 50% of them appearing once. Germline lookup yields CDR1 SEHNR and CDR2 FQNEAQ (reference sequence). The CDR3 loop spans 13 amino acids. Trimming removed 1 base at V and 1 base at J, with 5 bases between. This clonotype showed up many times. What was sequenced was sorted CD4+, CD8+, or CD8+CD57+ T cells (not recorded which) from PBMCs. The J gene is TRBJ2-7, the V gene TRBV7-9; D ambiguous. The clonotype originates from a human donor in good health. In DNA form, the CDR3 reads TGTGCCAGCAGCTTAGGGTGGTCCTACGAGCAGTACTTC. Translation: CASSLGWSYEQYF.